The 11 T cell receptor beta chains presented below share a single source sample, sequenced in a study of blood T cell repertoires in COVID-19. TCRdb's copy holds only in-frame clones and misses some; the assay was immunoSEQ multiplex PCR. The repertoire holds a few hundred thousand clones, 70% to 90% seen once, with 3.5% to 4% in the top ten. Sequencing was performed on peripheral blood. These receptor sequences come from a woman aged 50 to 65 with active or convalescent COVID-19.

The chain is built from TRBV5-4 and TRBJ1-1; 9 nucleotides match TRBD1. The CDR3 extends over 18 amino acids. Germline values: CDR1 SGHNT, CDR2 YYREEE (reference sequence). J gave up 1 base and V 4 bases, and 14 bases lay outside the gene matches. CDR3 sequence: CASSTDRGINLGNTEAFF. CDR3 DNA sequence: TGTGCCAGCAGCACGGACAGGGGTATTAACTTGGGGAACACTGAAGCTTTCTTT.

This chain connects TRBV21-1 to TRBJ2-3; the DNA was not used to check the table's D call, TRBD2. TRBV21-1 is assigned pseudogene status. The CDR3 totals 17 residues. The CDR3 nucleotides read TGTGCCAGCAGCACTTGGACTAGCGGGGGGGCGAGGGATACGCAGTATTTT. Its translation: CASSTWTSGGARDTQYF.

The chain employs TRBV5-1 and TRBJ2-1; D perhaps matches TRBD2 (6 bases). The CDR3 has 16 amino acids. Deletions cut 4 bases from V and 7 bases from J, with 21 bases between. Germline lookup yields CDR1 SGHRS and CDR2 YFSETQ. This CDR3 reads CASSKISTGAVNEQFF. DNA for the CDR3: TGCGCCAGCAGCAAAATCTCGACGGGAGCGGTGAATGAGCAGTTCTTC.

For the CDR3, the DNA is TGTGCCAGCAGCTCCACAGGGGGCGCGGGGACTGAAGCTTTCTTT. It specifies CASSSTGGAGTEAFF. This sequence joins TRBV3-1 (or the pseudogene TRBV3-2) and TRBJ1-1, with 9 nucleotides matching TRBD1. V was clipped by 5 bases and J by 5 bases; unmatched bases: 9. The germline CDR1 and CDR2 sequences are LGHDT and YNNKEL (reference sequence). The CDR3 covers 15 residues.

The chain's CDR3 is CASSQELSFGQPQHF. For the CDR3, the DNA is TGCGCCAGCAGCCAAGAGTTGAGTTTCGGTCAGCCCCAGCATTTT. The J gene is TRBJ1-5, the V gene TRBV4-3; no definite D call. From germline, CDR1 is LGHNA and CDR2 YSLEER. The ends were cut back, 0 bases at V and 6 bases at J, with 12 bases in the middle. The CDR3 runs 15 residues.

This sequence joins TRBV7-9 and TRBJ2-1; TRBD2 matches 8 bases. The CDR3 covers 18 residues. Germline CDR1 and CDR2: SEHNR and FQNEAQ (reference sequence). J lost 6 bases, V lost 0 bases, and 13 bases had no gene match. The CDR3 loop is CASSLALLAGTRPNEQFF. The DNA of the CDR3 is TGTGCCAGCAGCTTAGCCTTATTAGCGGGAACTCGGCCCAATGAGCAGTTCTTC.

The J gene is TRBJ2-2, the V gene TRBV15; D is perhaps TRBD1 (5 bases). This CDR3 region has 19 residues. Trimming shortened V by 0 bases and J by 3 bases, and 20 bases separated the two germline ends. From germline, CDR1 is LNHNV and CDR2 YYDKDF (reference sequence). CDR3 coding DNA: TGTGCCACCAGCAGAGAGTTCCCCTGGGGCGTCCAACACACCGGGGAGCTGTTTTTT. As protein: CATSREFPWGVQHTGELFF. Drawing the rest from reference TRBV15 and TRBJ2-2, the complete variable domain is DAMVIQNPRYQVTQFGKPVTLSCSQTLNHNVMYWYQQKSSQAPKLLFHYYDKDFNNEADTPDNFQSRRPNTSFCFLDIRSPGLGDTAMYLCATSREFPWGVQHTGELFFGEGSRLTVL.

The chain is built from TRBV27 and TRBJ2-6, with 11 bases aligning to TRBD1. Trimming took 2 bases from V and 2 from J; bases not matched to a gene: 2. Germline values: CDR1 MNHEY, CDR2 SMNVEV (reference sequence). This CDR3 is built from 17 residues. CDR3 sequence: CASSLGTGGTGANVLTF. In DNA, the CDR3 is TGTGCCAGCAGTTTAGGGACAGGGGGTACTGGGGCCAACGTCCTGACTTTC.

The chain is built from TRBV7-2 and TRBJ2-5, with 11 bases identical to TRBD2. This CDR3 region has 15 residues. Trimming took 6 bases from V and 5 from J; bases not matched to a gene: 8. In germline, CDR1 is SGHTA, CDR2 FQGNSA. CDR3 sequence (DNA): TGTGCCAGCAGGGTTAGCGGGGGGGCCCTTGAGACCCAGTACTTC. Amino acid sequence: CASRVSGGALETQYF. Drawing the rest from reference TRBV7-2 and TRBJ2-5, the complete variable domain is GAGVSQSPSNKVTEKGKDVELRCDPISGHTALYWYRQSLGQGLEFLIYFQGNSAPDKSGLPSDRFSAERTGGSVSTLTIQRTQQEDSAVYLCASRVSGGALETQYFGPGTRLLVL.

This chain connects TRBV28 to TRBJ2-3, with 7 bases that match TRBD2. The germline CDR1 and CDR2 sequences are MDHEN and SYDVKM. V dropped 4 bases and J dropped 0; count of bases not matched to a gene: 4. The CDR3 loop spans 15 amino acids. CDR3 coding DNA: TGTGCCAGCAGTTCCCCGGGAGGAAGCACAGATACGCAGTATTTT. Amino acids: CASSSPGGSTDTQYF.

The V gene is TRBV6-6, the J gene TRBJ2-1, with a weak D call TRBD1 (5 bases). The germline V gene has CDR1 MNHNY and CDR2 SVGAGI (reference sequence). The CDR3 contains 12 residues. The V gene lost 7 bases and the J gene lost 3 bases, with 7 bases spanning the gap. The DNA for the CDR3 is TGTGCCAGCACACAGGACTACAATGAGCAGTTCTTC. Translated, it gives CASTQDYNEQFF.